The clone carrying this TCR beta chain was recorded many times. Its antigen remains unidentified. The sample comes from a study of T-cell memory formation after mild COVID-19. Study results and limitations: Chiefly within CM and EM were the contracting CD4+ clones; CD8+ ones were within EMRA.

Germline-derived CDR1 and CDR2 are SGDLS and YYNGEE. The V segment lost 2 bases and the J segment 3 bases; nucleotides outside the gene matches: 6. The CDR3 extends over 15 amino acids. TCRdb fed the 5' RACE reads into MiXCR, producing one record per CDR3 protein. This table holds roughly 62,000 distinct CDR3 sequences, over 8.5% found once. V and J are TRBV9 and TRBJ2-3; 7 bases are shared with TRBD1. The source of this sequence is a man between 18 and 29 years old who had mild COVID-19 (a few samples of this study predate the infection). Cell type and time point are not known. Sample: PBMCs or a T cell subset sorted from them (not recorded which). CDR3 in DNA: TGTGCCAGCAGCGTCCGACAGGGAGTTACAGATACGCAGTATTTT. This codes for CASSVRQGVTDTQYF.